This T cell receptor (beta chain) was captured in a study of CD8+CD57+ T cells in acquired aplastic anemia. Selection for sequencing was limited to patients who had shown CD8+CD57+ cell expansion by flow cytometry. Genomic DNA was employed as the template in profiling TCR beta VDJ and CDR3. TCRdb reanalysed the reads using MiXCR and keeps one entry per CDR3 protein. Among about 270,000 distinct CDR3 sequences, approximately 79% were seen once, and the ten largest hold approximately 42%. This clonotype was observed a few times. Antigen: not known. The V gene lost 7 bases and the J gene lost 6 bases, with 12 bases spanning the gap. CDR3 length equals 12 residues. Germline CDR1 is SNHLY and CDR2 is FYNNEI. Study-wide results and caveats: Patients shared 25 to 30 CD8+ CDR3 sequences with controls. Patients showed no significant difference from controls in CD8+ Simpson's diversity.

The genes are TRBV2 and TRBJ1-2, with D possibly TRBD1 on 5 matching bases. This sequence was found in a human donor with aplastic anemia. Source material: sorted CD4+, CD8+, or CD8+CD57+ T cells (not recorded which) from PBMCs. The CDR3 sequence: CASKVIRDGYTF. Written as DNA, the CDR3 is TGTGCCAGCAAGGTCATCAGGGATGGCTACACCTTC.